The T cell receptor beta chain described here comes from a study of shared clonotypes between healthy human individuals. Findings and limits, study-wide: Estimated richness was generally greater in naive than memory subsets.

Germline V gene data show CDR1 as LNHDA and CDR2 as SQIVND (reference sequence). CDR3 length: 13 residues. V was pared by 3 bases and J by 5 bases, with 8 bases between. The protocol was immunoSEQ multiplex PCR, while the TCRdb copy is restricted to in-frame clones and leaves out a portion. This table holds under 1,900,000 clones, roughly 98.5% found once. Note on this clone: Antigen specificity is unknown.

The receptor was isolated from a young man in good health. Specimen: naive CD4+ T cells sorted from blood. The subset is: CD45RA+ positively selected. The rearrangement uses TRBV19 and TRBJ2-1; D is unclear. The CDR3: CASSMFSNNEQFF. The CDR3 DNA reads TGTGCCAGTAGTATGTTCAGCAACAATGAGCAGTTCTTC.